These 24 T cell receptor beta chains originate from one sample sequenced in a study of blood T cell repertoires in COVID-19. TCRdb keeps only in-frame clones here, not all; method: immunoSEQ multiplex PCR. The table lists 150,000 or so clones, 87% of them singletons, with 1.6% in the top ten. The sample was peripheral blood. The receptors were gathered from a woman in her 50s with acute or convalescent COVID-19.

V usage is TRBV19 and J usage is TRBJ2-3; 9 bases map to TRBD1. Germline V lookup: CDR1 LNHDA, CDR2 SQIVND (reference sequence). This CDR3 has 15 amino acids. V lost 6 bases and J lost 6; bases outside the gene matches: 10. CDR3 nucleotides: TGTGCCAGTAGAGTACAGGGGGCCCTTCGGGATACGCAGTATTTT. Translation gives CASRVQGALRDTQYF. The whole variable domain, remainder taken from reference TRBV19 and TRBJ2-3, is DGGITQSPKYLFRKEGQNVTLSCEQNLNHDAMYWYRQDPGQGLRLIYYSQIVNDFQKGDIAEGYSVSREKKESFPLTVTSAQKNPTAFYLCASRVQGALRDTQYFGPGTRLTVL.

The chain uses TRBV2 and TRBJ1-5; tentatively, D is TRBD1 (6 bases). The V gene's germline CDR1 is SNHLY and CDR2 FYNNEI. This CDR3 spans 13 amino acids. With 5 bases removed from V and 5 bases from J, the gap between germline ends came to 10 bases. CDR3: CASSQDSYQPQHF. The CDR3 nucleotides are TGTGCCAGCAGTCAGGACAGTTATCAGCCCCAGCATTTT.

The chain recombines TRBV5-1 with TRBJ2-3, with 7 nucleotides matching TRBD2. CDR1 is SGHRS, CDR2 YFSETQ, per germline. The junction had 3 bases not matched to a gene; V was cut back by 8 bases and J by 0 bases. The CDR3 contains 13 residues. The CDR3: CASVSGSTDTQYF. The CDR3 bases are TGCGCCAGTGTTAGCGGGAGCACAGATACGCAGTATTTT.

This chain's CDR3 is CAWSRDREGETQYF. The CDR3, as DNA: TGTGCCTGGAGCAGGGACAGGGAAGGAGAGACCCAGTACTTC. The rearrangement uses TRBV30 and TRBJ2-5; 9 nucleotides agree with TRBD1. This CDR3 region has 14 residues. Germline trimming cut 3 bases from V and 4 bases from J; bases unmatched to any gene: 6. CDR1 and CDR2 (germline): GTSNPN, SVGIG (reference sequence).

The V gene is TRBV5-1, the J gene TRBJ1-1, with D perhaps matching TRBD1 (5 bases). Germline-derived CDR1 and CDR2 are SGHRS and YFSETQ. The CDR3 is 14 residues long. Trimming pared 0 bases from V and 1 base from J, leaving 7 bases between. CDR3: CASSLAGGNTEAFF. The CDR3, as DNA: TGCGCCAGCAGCTTGGCCGGGGGGAACACTGAAGCTTTCTTT. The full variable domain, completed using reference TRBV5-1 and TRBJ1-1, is KAGVTQTPRYLIKTRGQQVTLSCSPISGHRSVSWYQQTPGQGLQFLFEYFSETQRNKGNFPGRFSGRQFSNSRSEMNVSTLELGDSALYLCASSLAGGNTEAFFGQGTRLTVV.

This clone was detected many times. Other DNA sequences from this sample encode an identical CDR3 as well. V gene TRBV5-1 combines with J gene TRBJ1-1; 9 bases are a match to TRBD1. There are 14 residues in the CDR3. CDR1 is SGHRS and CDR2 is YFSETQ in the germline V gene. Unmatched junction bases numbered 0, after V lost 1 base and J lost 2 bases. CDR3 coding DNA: TGCGCCAGCAGCTTGACAGGGGGCAACACTGAAGCTTTCTTT. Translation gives CASSLTGGNTEAFF.

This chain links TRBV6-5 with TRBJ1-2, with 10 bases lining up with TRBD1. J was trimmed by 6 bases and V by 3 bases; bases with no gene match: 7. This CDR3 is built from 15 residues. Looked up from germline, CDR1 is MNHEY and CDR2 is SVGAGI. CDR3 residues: CASSYPGQGRDGYTF. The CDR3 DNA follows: TGTGCCAGCAGTTATCCGGGACAGGGGCGGGATGGCTACACCTTC.

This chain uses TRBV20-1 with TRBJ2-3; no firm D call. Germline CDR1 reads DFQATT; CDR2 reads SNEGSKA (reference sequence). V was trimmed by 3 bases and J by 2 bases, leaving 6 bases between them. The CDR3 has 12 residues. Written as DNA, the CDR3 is TGCAGTGCTAGTTCCTCCACAGATACGCAGTATTTT. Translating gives CSASSSTDTQYF.

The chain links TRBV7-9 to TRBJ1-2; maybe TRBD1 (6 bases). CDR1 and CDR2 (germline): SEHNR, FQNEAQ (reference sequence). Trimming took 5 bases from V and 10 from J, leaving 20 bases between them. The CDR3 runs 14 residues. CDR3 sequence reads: CASSIEGGPFSYTF. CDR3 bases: TGTGCCAGCAGCATAGAGGGGGGGCCCTTTTCCTACACCTTC.

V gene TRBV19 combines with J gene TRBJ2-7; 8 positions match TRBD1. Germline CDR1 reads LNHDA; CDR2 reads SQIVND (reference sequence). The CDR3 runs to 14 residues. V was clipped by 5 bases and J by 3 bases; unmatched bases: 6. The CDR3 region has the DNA TGTGCCAGTAGTTACCGGGACAGGAACTACGAGCAGTACTTC. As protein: CASSYRDRNYEQYF.

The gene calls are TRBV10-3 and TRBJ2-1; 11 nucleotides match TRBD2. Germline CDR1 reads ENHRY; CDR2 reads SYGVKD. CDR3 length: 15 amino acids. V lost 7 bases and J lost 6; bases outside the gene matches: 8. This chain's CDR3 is CAIMPLAGVTNEQFF. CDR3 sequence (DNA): TGTGCCATCATGCCACTAGCGGGGGTCACCAATGAGCAGTTCTTC.

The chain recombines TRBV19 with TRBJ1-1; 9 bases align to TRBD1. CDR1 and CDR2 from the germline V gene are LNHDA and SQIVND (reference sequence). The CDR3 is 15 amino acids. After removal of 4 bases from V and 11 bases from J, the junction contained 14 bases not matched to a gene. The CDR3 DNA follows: TGTGCCAGTAGTAAACAGGGGGCGCCGACCCTTGTGGCTTTCTTT. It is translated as CASSKQGAPTLVAFF. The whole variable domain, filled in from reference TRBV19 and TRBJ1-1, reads DGGITQSPKYLFRKEGQNVTLSCEQNLNHDAMYWYRQDPGQGLRLIYYSQIVNDFQKGDIAEGYSVSREKKESFPLTVTSAQKNPTAFYLCASSKQGAPTLVAFFGQGTRLTVV.

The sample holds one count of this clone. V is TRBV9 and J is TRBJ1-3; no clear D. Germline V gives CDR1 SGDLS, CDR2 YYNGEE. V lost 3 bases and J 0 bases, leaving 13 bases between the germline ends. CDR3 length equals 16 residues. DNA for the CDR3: TGTGCCAGCAGCGACAGCCCATTCCACTCTGGAAACACCATATATTTT. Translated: CASSDSPFHSGNTIYF.

The CDR3 loop reads CASSLSGGQFETQYF. The CDR3 DNA reads TGTGCCAGCAGCCTTAGCGGGGGGCAATTTGAGACCCAGTACTTC. The chain is built from TRBV7-9 and TRBJ2-5; 10 bases are a match to TRBD2. Germline CDR1 and CDR2: SEHNR and FQNEAQ (reference sequence). Trimming cost V 5 bases and J 5 bases; bases outside gene matches: 8. The CDR3 runs to 15 residues.

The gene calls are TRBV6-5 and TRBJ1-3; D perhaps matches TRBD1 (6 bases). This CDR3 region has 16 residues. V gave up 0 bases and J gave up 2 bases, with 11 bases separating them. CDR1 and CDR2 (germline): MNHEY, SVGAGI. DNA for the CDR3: TGTGCCAGCAGTTACTCGTCTGGGGGCCCTGGAAACACCATATATTTT. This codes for CASSYSSGGPGNTIYF.

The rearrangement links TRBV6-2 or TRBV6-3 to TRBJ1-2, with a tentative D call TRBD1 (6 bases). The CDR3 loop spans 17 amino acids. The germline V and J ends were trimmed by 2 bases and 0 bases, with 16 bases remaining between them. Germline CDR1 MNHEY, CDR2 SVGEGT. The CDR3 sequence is CASSYPSTGTTNYGYTF. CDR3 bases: TGTGCCAGCAGTTACCCATCCACAGGGACGACTAACTATGGCTACACCTTC.

CDR3 coding DNA: TGTGCCATCAGAAAGGGGTTAGGGGGCACAGATACGCAGTATTTT. Residues: CAIRKGLGGTDTQYF. This chain joins TRBV10-3 and TRBJ2-3; maybe TRBD1 (5 bases). Between the trimmed V and J ends, which lost 6 bases and 1 base, there was a span of 14 bases. This CDR3 has 15 residues. Germline-derived CDR1 and CDR2 are ENHRY and SYGVKD.

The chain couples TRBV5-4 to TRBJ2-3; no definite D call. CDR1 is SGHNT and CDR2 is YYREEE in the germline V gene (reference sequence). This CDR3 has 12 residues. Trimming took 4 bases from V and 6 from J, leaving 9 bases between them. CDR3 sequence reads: CASSLMEDTQYF. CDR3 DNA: TGTGCCAGCAGCCTGATGGAGGATACGCAGTATTTT.

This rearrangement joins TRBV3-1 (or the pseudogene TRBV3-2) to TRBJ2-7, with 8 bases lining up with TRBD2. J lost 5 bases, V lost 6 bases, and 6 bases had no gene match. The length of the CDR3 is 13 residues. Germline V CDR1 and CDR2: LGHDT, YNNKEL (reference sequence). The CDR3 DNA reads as TGTGCCAGCAGGGTTAGCGGGACCCACGAGCAGTACTTC. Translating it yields CASRVSGTHEQYF.

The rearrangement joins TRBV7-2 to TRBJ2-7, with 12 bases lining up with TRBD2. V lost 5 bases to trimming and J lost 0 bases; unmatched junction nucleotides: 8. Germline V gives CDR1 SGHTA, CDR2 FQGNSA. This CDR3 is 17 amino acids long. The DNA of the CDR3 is TGTGCCAGCAGCCCCAGACTAGCGGGAGACTCCTCCTACGAGCAGTACTTC. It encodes CASSPRLAGDSSYEQYF.

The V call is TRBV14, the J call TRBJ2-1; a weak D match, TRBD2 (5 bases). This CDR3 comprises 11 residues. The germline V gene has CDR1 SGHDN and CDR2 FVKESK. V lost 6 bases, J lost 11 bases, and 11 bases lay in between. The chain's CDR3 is CASSLTGKQFF. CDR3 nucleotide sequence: TGTGCCAGCAGTCTGACGGGGAAGCAGTTCTTC.

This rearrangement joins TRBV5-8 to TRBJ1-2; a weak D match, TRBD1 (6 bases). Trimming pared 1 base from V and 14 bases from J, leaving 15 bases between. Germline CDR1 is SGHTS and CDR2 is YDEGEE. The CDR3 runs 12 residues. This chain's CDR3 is CASSLFGRGRTF. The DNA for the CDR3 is TGTGCCAGCAGCTTGTTCGGCAGGGGTCGTACCTTC. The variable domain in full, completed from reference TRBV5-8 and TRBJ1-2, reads EAGVTQSPTHLIKTRGQQATLRCSPISGHTSVYWYQQALGLGLQFLLWYDEGEERNRGNFPPRFSGRQFPNYSSELNVNALELEDSALYLCASSLFGRGRTFGSGTRLTVV.

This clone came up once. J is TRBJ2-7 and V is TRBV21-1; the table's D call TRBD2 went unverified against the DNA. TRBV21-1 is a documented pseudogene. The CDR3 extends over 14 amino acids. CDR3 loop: CASSKWSLSYEQYF. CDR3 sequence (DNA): TGTGCCAGCAGCAAATGGAGTCTCTCCTACGAGCAGTACTTC.

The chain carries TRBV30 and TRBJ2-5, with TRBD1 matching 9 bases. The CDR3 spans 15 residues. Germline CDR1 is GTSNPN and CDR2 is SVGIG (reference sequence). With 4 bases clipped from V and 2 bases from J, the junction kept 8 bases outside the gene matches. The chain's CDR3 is CAWNTGQGKQETQYF. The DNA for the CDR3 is TGTGCCTGGAATACGGGACAGGGAAAGCAAGAGACCCAGTACTTC.